What follows are 3 T cell receptor beta chains derived from one specimen sequenced in a study of blood T cells in healthy people across ages (dated by TCRdb to about 2015). Libraries were made using 5' RACE. The data were produced on an Illumina HiSeq 2500. The second PCR ran for roughly 7 to 11 cycles and used a J-beta primer mix along with a sample-barcoded 5' primer. The raw public reads went through TCRdb reprocessing: fastp at Q25, MiXCR clone calling, in-frame beta chains kept. Each CDR3 protein appears once, grouped with its most common genes and DNA. This sample has about 1.6 million distinct CDR3 sequences in its table, and 30% to 40% of those were observed once. The ten largest clones capture over 9% of the sample. Material for sequencing was blood. The source is a woman aged 25-40 years in good health.

This clonotype was found many times. This chain joins TRBV20-1 and TRBJ2-3, with D perhaps TRBD2 (5 bases). V was shortened by 6 bases and J by 1 base, with 14 bases between the two germline ends. CDR1 is DFQATT and CDR2 is SNEGSKA in the germline V gene (reference sequence). The CDR3 sequence is 14 residues long. The CDR3: CSASRGFGTDTQYF. The CDR3 region has the DNA TGCAGTGCATCCCGGGGATTCGGCACAGATACGCAGTATTTT.

The V and J genes are TRBV25-1 and TRBJ2-7, with D possibly called TRBD1 or TRBD2 (5 bases each). The CDR3 runs 15 residues. In germline, CDR1 is MGHDK, CDR2 SYGVNS. Trimming took off 4 bases at V and 4 bases at J, with 17 bases between the two ends. The CDR3 loop is CASSADVPWGYEQYF. The CDR3 DNA reads as TGTGCCAGCAGTGCGGACGTTCCTTGGGGGTACGAGCAGTACTTC.

The table lists this clonotype with a few counts. The CDR3 nucleotides read TGTGCCAGCAGTTTCATAGCGGGAGGGCCGATCAATGAGCAGTTCTTC. This gives the protein CASSFIAGGPINEQFF. The chain joins TRBV28 to TRBJ2-1; 11 bases line up with TRBD2. J gave up 6 bases and V 3 bases, and 7 bases lay outside the gene matches. Per the germline V gene, CDR1 is MDHEN and CDR2 is SYDVKM. The CDR3 loop spans 16 amino acids.